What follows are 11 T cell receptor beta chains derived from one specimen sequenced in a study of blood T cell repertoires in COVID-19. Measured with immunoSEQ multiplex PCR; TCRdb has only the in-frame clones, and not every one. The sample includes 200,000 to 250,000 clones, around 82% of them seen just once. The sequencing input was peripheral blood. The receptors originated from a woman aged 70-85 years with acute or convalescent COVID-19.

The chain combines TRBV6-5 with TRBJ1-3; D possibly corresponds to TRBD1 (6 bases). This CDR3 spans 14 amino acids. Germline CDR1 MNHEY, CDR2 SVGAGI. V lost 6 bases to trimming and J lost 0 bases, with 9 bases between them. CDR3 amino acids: CASSPTGSGNTIYF. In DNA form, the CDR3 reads TGTGCCAGCAGCCCGACAGGCTCTGGAAACACCATATATTTT.

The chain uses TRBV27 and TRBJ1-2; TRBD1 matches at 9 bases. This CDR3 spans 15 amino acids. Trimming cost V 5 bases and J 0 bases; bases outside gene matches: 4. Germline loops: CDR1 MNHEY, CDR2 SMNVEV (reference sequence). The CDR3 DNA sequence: TGTGCCAGCAGTCCCTGGGACAGGGCTAACTATGGCTACACCTTC. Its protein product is CASSPWDRANYGYTF.

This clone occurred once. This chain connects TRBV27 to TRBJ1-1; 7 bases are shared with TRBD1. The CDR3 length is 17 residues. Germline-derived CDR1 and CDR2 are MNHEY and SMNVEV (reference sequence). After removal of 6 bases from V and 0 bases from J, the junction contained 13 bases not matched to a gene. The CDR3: CASSPRDQGEMNTEAFF. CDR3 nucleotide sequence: TGTGCCAGCAGCCCCCGTGACCAGGGGGAGATGAACACTGAAGCTTTCTTT.

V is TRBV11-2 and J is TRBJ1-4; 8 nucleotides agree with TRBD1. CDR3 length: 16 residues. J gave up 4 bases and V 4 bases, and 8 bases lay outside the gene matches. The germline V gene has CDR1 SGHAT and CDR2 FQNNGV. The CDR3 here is CASSSVDRALNEKLFF. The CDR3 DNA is TGTGCCAGCAGCTCGGTGGACAGGGCACTTAATGAAAAACTGTTTTTT.

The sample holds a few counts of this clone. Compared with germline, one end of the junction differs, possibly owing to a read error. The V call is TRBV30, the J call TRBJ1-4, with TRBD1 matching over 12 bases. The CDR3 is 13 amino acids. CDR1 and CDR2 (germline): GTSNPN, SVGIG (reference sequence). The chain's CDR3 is CAWTGTGGAGIVF. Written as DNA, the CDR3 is TGTGCCTGGACCGGGACAGGGGGCGCCGGGATTGTATTT.

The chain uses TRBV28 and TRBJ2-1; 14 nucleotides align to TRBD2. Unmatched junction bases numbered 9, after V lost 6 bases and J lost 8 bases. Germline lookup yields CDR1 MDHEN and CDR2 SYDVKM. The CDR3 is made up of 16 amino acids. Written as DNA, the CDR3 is TGTGCCAGCAGCATAGGGACTAGCGGGAGAAAGGATGAGCAGTTCTTC. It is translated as CASSIGTSGRKDEQFF.

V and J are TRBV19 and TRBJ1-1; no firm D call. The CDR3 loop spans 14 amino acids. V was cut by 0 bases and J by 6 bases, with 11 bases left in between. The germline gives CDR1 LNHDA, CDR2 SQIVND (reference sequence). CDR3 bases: TGTGCCAGTAGTATAGATACATGGGGAGCTGAAGCTTTCTTT. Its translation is CASSIDTWGAEAFF.

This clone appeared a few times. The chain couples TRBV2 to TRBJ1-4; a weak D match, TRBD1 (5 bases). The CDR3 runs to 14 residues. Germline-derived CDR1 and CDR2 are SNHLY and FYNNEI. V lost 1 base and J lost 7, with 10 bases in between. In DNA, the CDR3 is TGTGCCAGCAGTGAAGGGACAATGGGTGAAAAACTGTTTTTT. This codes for CASSEGTMGEKLFF.

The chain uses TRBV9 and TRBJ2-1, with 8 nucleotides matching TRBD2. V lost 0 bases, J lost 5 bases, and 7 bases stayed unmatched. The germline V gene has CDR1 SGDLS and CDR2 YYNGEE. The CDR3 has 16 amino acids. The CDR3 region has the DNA TGTGCCAGCAGCGTAGGTGGGACTAGTCTCGACAATGAGCAGTTCTTC. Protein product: CASSVGGTSLDNEQFF. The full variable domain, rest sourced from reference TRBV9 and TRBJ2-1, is DSGVTQTPKHLITATGQRVTLRCSPRSGDLSVYWYQQSLDQGLQFLIQYYNGEERAKGNILERFSAQQFPDLHSELNLSSLELGDSALYFCASSVGGTSLDNEQFFGPGTRLTVL.

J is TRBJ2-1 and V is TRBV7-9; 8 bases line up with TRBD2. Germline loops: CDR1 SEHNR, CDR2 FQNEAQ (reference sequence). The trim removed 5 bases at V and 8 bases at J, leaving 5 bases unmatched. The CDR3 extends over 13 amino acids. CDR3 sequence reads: CASSPRGGDEQFF. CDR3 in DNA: TGTGCCAGCAGCCCCCGGGGGGGCGATGAGCAGTTCTTC.

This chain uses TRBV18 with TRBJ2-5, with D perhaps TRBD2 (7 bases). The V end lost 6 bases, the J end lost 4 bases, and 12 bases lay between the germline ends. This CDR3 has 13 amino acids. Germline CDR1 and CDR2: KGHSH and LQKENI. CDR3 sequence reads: CASSKGGAETQYF. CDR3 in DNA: TGTGCCAGCTCCAAAGGGGGGGCAGAGACCCAGTACTTC.